What follows are 30 T cell receptor beta chains derived from one specimen sequenced in a study of molecular identifiers for immune sequencing clone quantification. TCRdb called the PCR reads again in MiXCR, with one record for every CDR3 protein. The profile shows 600,000 to 650,000 distinct CDR3 sequences, about 20% of them singletons. The sequencing input was naive CD8+ T cells from blood, with Jurkat cell RNA spiked in. Subset defined: FACS-sorted CD8+CD4-CCR7+CD45RA+ naive T cells. The receptors shown here come from a human donor in good health. Some libraries in this study had Jurkat cell RNA spiked in.

This clonotype has a count of ten or more. The V gene is TRBV3-1, the J gene TRBJ2-3, with TRBD2 matching 8 bases. The CDR3 sequence is 17 residues long. The ends lost 1 base at V and 2 bases at J; junction bases unmatched: 8. Looked up from germline, CDR1 is LGHDT and CDR2 is YNNKEL (reference sequence). CDR3 protein: CASSQVSTSADTDTQYF. Here the CDR3 DNA reads TGTGCCAGCAGCCAAGTTTCGACTAGCGCTGACACAGATACGCAGTATTTT.

This clonotype was seen many times. V is TRBV7-9 and J is TRBJ2-3; D may be TRBD2 (5 bases). The V gene lost 6 bases and the J gene lost 0 bases, with 13 bases spanning the gap. Germline V gene data show CDR1 as SEHNR and CDR2 as FQNEAQ (reference sequence). The CDR3 has 15 residues. The CDR3 is CASSSIWTSTDTQYF. The CDR3 nucleotides are TGTGCCAGCAGTTCTATTTGGACTAGCACAGATACGCAGTATTTT.

A few counts support this clonotype. The chain recombines TRBV28 with TRBJ1-1, with 7 bases identical to TRBD1. This CDR3 spans 14 amino acids. Germline assignment: CDR1 MDHEN and CDR2 SYDVKM. The V gene end was trimmed by 7 bases and the J gene end by 3 bases; junction bases not matched to a gene: 8. The CDR3 is CASTPDRAYTEAFF. The CDR3 DNA sequence: TGTGCCAGCACCCCTGACAGGGCCTACACTGAAGCTTTCTTT.

This clonotype was seen a few times. The chain uses TRBV12-3 or TRBV12-4 and TRBJ2-1; TRBD1 or TRBD2 may be the D gene (5 bases each). The CDR3 extends over 14 amino acids. Trimming took 7 bases from V and 1 from J, leaving 11 bases between them. CDR3 sequence (DNA): TGTGCCAGCACCGGGACGAGATCCTACAATGAGCAGTTCTTC. The encoded protein is CASTGTRSYNEQFF.

CDR3 sequence (DNA): TGTGCCAGCAGCCAAGTCATAGCGACCACCTACAATGAGCAGTTCTTC. Translated, it gives CASSQVIATTYNEQFF. This chain connects TRBV3-1 to TRBJ2-1, with a tentative D call TRBD2 (5 bases). Germline CDR1 is LGHDT and CDR2 is YNNKEL (reference sequence). V shed 1 base and J shed 2 bases, with 12 bases lying between them. This CDR3 contains 16 residues.

This clonotype was seen repeatedly, ten times or more. This sequence joins TRBV20-1 and TRBJ2-5; D not resolved. This CDR3 has 13 amino acids. Looked up from germline, CDR1 is DFQATT and CDR2 is SNEGSKA (reference sequence). Trimming took 0 bases from V and 4 from J, leaving 9 bases between them. In DNA, the CDR3 is TGCAGTGCTAGAGAGGGATCTCGAGAGACCCAGTACTTC. It specifies CSAREGSRETQYF.

Concerning this clonotype itself: A much larger clone is a single base away; this may be a read error. The chain couples TRBV20-1 to TRBJ2-1, with 9 bases fitting TRBD2. The CDR3 is 15 residues long. V lost 2 bases and J lost 7; bases outside the gene matches: 9. The germline gives CDR1 DFQATT, CDR2 SNEGSKA (reference sequence). The CDR3 is CSARFEGGRGNEQFF. The CDR3 DNA reads TGCAGTGCTAGATTCGAAGGCGGGAGGGGTAATGAGCAGTTCTTC.

This clonotype has just a few counts. V is TRBV28 and J is TRBJ2-7, with TRBD2 matching 10 bases. Per the germline V gene, CDR1 is MDHEN and CDR2 is SYDVKM. The junction had 9 bases not matched to a gene; V was cut back by 6 bases and J by 4 bases. This CDR3 has 15 residues. The DNA for the CDR3 is TGTGCCAGCAGCTCCAGCGGGAGGGCTCTGTACGAGCAGTACTTC. It is translated as CASSSSGRALYEQYF.

This clonotype occurred many times. In DNA form, the CDR3 reads TGCGCCAGCAGCACCCTAGGGACAGGGGGCTACGAGCAGTACTTC. Its protein product is CASSTLGTGGYEQYF. The chain links TRBV4-1 to TRBJ2-7; 11 bases match TRBD1. The CDR3 extends over 15 amino acids. Germline lookup yields CDR1 MGHRA and CDR2 YSYEKL. Trimming cost V 5 bases and J 3 bases; bases outside gene matches: 6.

This clonotype was counted many times. The rearrangement links TRBV6-6 to TRBJ2-1; 10 bases are shared with TRBD2. The germline gives CDR1 MNHNY, CDR2 SVGAGI (reference sequence). Trimming took 5 bases from V and 8 from J; bases not matched to a gene: 9. The CDR3 covers 15 residues. CDR3 loop: CASSTLAGAVDEQFF. The CDR3 DNA sequence: TGTGCCAGCAGTACCCTAGCGGGAGCTGTGGATGAGCAGTTCTTC.

This clonotype came up many times. V gene TRBV7-3 combines with J gene TRBJ2-2; possibly TRBD1 for D (5 bases). There are 14 residues in the CDR3. The V gene's germline CDR1 is SGHTA and CDR2 FQGTGA. The V gene lost 2 bases and the J gene lost 6 bases, with 10 bases spanning the gap. CDR3 residues: CASSLSGAPGELFF. The CDR3 region has the DNA TGTGCCAGCAGCTTATCTGGGGCCCCCGGGGAGCTGTTTTTT.

This clonotype was seen a handful of times. The gene calls are TRBV4-3 and TRBJ2-5; 8 bases line up with TRBD2. This CDR3 is built from 15 residues. Trimming removed 5 bases from V and 5 bases from J; junction bases left unmatched: 10. Germline V gene sequence: CDR1 LGHNA, CDR2 YSLEER. CDR3 coding DNA: TGCGCCAGCAGCTCAACTAGCGGAGGGGGGGAGACCCAGTACTTC. It specifies CASSSTSGGGETQYF.

This clonotype has ten or more counts. This sequence joins TRBV6-5 and TRBJ2-5; TRBD2 matches at 7 bases. The CDR3 runs 15 residues. Germline V lookup: CDR1 MNHEY, CDR2 SVGAGI. Trimming at V came to 0 bases and at J to 5 bases, leaving 6 bases not matched to a gene. The CDR3, as DNA: TGTGCCAGCAGTTACTCGTCGACTAGCCTGGAGACCCAGTACTTC. Translation gives CASSYSSTSLETQYF.

The genes are TRBV27 and TRBJ2-1; maybe TRBD1 (5 bases). Per germline, CDR1 MNHEY and CDR2 SMNVEV (reference sequence). The CDR3 has 14 residues. V was clipped by 3 bases and J by 4 bases, with 10 bases between them. The CDR3 nucleotides read TGTGCCAGCAGTTTCGGCTCAGGGTACAATGAGCAGTTCTTC. Its translation: CASSFGSGYNEQFF.

The table lists this clonotype with many counts. The rearrangement links TRBV28 to TRBJ2-4; TRBD2 agrees at 14 bases. The trim removed 3 bases at V and 5 bases at J, leaving 3 bases unmatched. Germline V gives CDR1 MDHEN, CDR2 SYDVKM. CDR3 length: 16 amino acids. CDR3 residues: CASSFRTSGRQNIQYF. DNA for the CDR3: TGTGCCAGCAGTTTTCGGACTAGCGGGAGGCAAAACATTCAGTACTTC. Complete variable domain (other parts from reference TRBV28 and TRBJ2-4): DVKVTQSSRYLVKRTGEKVFLECVQDMDHENMFWYRQDPGLGLRLIYFSYDVKMKEKGDIPEGYSVSREKKERFSLILESASTNQTSMYLCASSFRTSGRQNIQYFGAGTRLSVL.

This clonotype has at least ten counts. V gene TRBV7-9 combines with J gene TRBJ2-3, with 8 bases matching TRBD2. The CDR3 runs 18 residues. The V gene's germline CDR1 is SEHNR and CDR2 FQNEAQ (reference sequence). Trimming removed 8 bases from V and 4 bases from J; junction bases left unmatched: 20. The CDR3 sequence is CASQALVGTGGPADTQYF. As DNA, the CDR3 is TGTGCCAGCCAAGCTTTGGTCGGGACGGGAGGGCCGGCAGATACGCAGTATTTT.

This clonotype has ten or more counts. The rearrangement joins TRBV28 to TRBJ1-6; D ambiguous. Germline V gene data show CDR1 as MDHEN and CDR2 as SYDVKM. Trimming took off 5 bases at V and 9 bases at J, with 17 bases between the two ends. The CDR3 runs to 15 residues. CDR3 loop: CASSPGITRSSPLHF. CDR3 nucleotides: TGTGCCAGCAGTCCCGGGATTACGAGAAGTTCACCCCTCCACTTT.

This clonotype was recorded a few times. The V call is TRBV19, the J call TRBJ2-2; 7 nucleotides agree with TRBD1. This CDR3 spans 14 amino acids. Germline values: CDR1 LNHDA, CDR2 SQIVND (reference sequence). V lost 1 base and J lost 8; bases outside the gene matches: 4. The CDR3 DNA reads TGTGCCAGTAGTATAGGAACAGGGGATGGGGAGCTGTTTTTT. Translating gives CASSIGTGDGELFF.

This clonotype was counted at least ten times. V is TRBV29-1 and J is TRBJ2-2, with unresolved D. Germline loops: CDR1 SQVTM, CDR2 ANQGSEA. V lost 2 bases, J lost 2 bases, and 6 bases lay in between. The CDR3 is 13 amino acids. The CDR3 DNA reads TGCAGCGTTGAACTAGAAAACACCGGGGAGCTGTTTTTT. Its translation is CSVELENTGELFF.

Notes on this clonotype: A much larger clone sits a single nucleotide away, making a read error possible. The chain couples TRBV9 to TRBJ2-1; 7 positions match TRBD2. V lost 0 bases to trimming and J lost 12 bases; unmatched junction nucleotides: 9. This CDR3 has 14 amino acids. Germline V gene data show CDR1 as SGDLS and CDR2 as YYNGEE. The CDR3 DNA reads TGTGCCAGCAGCGTAGCGGGACTAATAGATGGGCAGTTCTTC. Its protein is CASSVAGLIDGQFF.

This clonotype turned up a few times. The chain combines TRBV19 with TRBJ1-1, with a weak D call TRBD1 (5 bases). V lost 9 bases and J lost 9, with 14 bases in between. In germline, CDR1 is LNHDA, CDR2 SQIVND (reference sequence). This CDR3 has 11 residues. CDR3 DNA: TGTGCCAGCAAAACGGGGGAAAAAGCTTTCTTT. It translates to CASKTGEKAFF.

Many counts were recorded for this clonotype. The J gene is TRBJ2-1, the V gene TRBV7-2; D remains unclear. Between the trimmed V and J ends, which lost 3 bases and 9 bases, there was a span of 9 bases. The CDR3 is 12 residues long. Looked up from germline, CDR1 is SGHTA and CDR2 is FQGNSA. The CDR3: CASSLSGSEQFF. In DNA, the CDR3 is TGTGCCAGCAGCTTGTCCGGTAGTGAGCAGTTCTTC.

This clonotype was counted at least ten times. The gene calls are TRBV7-2 and TRBJ1-3; a weak D match, TRBD1 (5 bases). The germline V gene encodes CDR1 SGHTA and CDR2 FQGNSA. The CDR3 runs to 17 residues. V lost 5 bases and J 0 bases, leaving 17 bases between the germline ends. CDR3 region: CASSKLGVVGSGNTIYF. The CDR3 bases are TGTGCCAGCAGCAAACTGGGGGTTGTTGGCTCTGGAAACACCATATATTTT.

This chain joins TRBV7-6 and TRBJ1-1, with D maybe TRBD1 (6 bases). This CDR3 has 16 residues. The germline V gene has CDR1 SGHVS and CDR2 FNYEAQ. Trimming shortened V by 1 base and J by 4 bases, and 16 bases separated the two germline ends. The CDR3 coding sequence is TGTGCCAGCAGCTTAGGGGGGGGCTTAGGGGGCACTGAAGCTTTCTTT. Residues: CASSLGGGLGGTEAFF.

As concerns this clonotype: This sequence may be a read error, since a much larger clone differs from it by one base. The CDR3 does not close with the conserved phenylalanine or tryptophan, likely indicating a read error. The chain couples TRBV27 to TRBJ1-1; D gene ambiguous. There are 13 residues in the CDR3. The V gene's germline CDR1 is MNHEY and CDR2 SMNVEV (reference sequence). V was pared by 6 bases and J by 9 bases, with 17 bases between. DNA for the CDR3: TGTGCCAGCAGCCCGACCGAACATGAGCAAGCTTTCCTT. Its protein product is CASSPTEHEQAFL.

This clonotype was observed at least ten times. The chain recombines TRBV20-1 with TRBJ2-7; TRBD2 matches at 13 bases. The trim removed 5 bases at V and 4 bases at J, leaving 11 bases unmatched. The CDR3 is made up of 16 amino acids. Germline V gene sequence: CDR1 DFQATT, CDR2 SNEGSKA (reference sequence). The CDR3 nucleotides read TGCAGTGCTCCACCCCGGACTAGCGGGAGCGTTTACGAGCAGTACTTC. It encodes CSAPPRTSGSVYEQYF.

This clonotype came up a few times. V gene TRBV19 combines with J gene TRBJ1-1; 10 bases are shared with TRBD1. This CDR3 has 14 residues. Germline trimming cut 8 bases from V and 5 bases from J; bases unmatched to any gene: 8. CDR1 and CDR2 (germline): LNHDA, SQIVND (reference sequence). The CDR3 DNA reads TGTGCCAGTCACTTCGGGACAGGGGAAACTGAAGCTTTCTTT. Its protein product is CASHFGTGETEAFF. Full variable domain (rest looked up from reference TRBV19 and TRBJ1-1): DGGITQSPKYLFRKEGQNVTLSCEQNLNHDAMYWYRQDPGQGLRLIYYSQIVNDFQKGDIAEGYSVSREKKESFPLTVTSAQKNPTAFYLCASHFGTGETEAFFGQGTRLTVV.

As regards this clonotype: With a much larger clone just one base away, this may be a read error. This chain connects TRBV29-1 to TRBJ2-1; 13 nucleotides line up with TRBD2. The CDR3 is made up of 15 amino acids. The germline gives CDR1 SQVTM, CDR2 ANQGSEA. CDR3 protein: CGVLGLAGALGEQFF. The CDR3 nucleotides read TGCGGCGTTCTAGGACTAGCGGGAGCATTGGGTGAGCAGTTCTTC.

In the case of this clonotype: This clone may be a read error of a much larger clone one base away. The rearrangement uses TRBV12-3 or TRBV12-4 and TRBJ1-2; D is possibly TRBD1 (5 bases). The CDR3 is 13 residues long. CDR3 protein: CASSHGTLYGHTF. The CDR3 DNA is TGTGCCAGCAGTCACGGGACCCTCTATGGCCACACCTTC.

There are many counts of this clonotype. The chain has TRBV2 and TRBJ2-7; 7 bases line up with TRBD1. The CDR3 length is 12 residues. Germline V lookup: CDR1 SNHLY, CDR2 FYNNEI. The V and J ends lost 9 bases and 2 bases, in that order; junction bases with no gene match: 4. The CDR3 reads CASTGEPYEQYF. The DNA of the CDR3 is TGTGCCAGTACAGGGGAACCCTACGAGCAGTACTTC.